A selection of T cell receptor beta chains follows, all from one sample in a study of blood T cell repertoires in COVID-19. Data came from immunoSEQ multiplex PCR; TCRdb stores just in-frame clones and leaves some out. The data show 300,000 to 350,000 clones, over 80% seen once. Source material: peripheral blood. The receptors originated from a man aged 30 to 39 with COVID-19, enrolled during active disease. Both conserved end residues are part of each CDR3. A D gene is named only where the DNA matches it firmly. The size entry is marked missing in some rows and otherwise reads once, few, many or a size class.

D,length,size,V,J,DNA,CDR3
TRBD1,17,once,TRBV4-2,TRBJ1-6,TGTGCCAGCAGCCAAGCAAGCAGGGGACAGGGGAAATCACCCCTCCACTTT,CASSQASRGQGKSPLHF
TRBD1,14,-,TRBV6-5,TRBJ2-3,TGTGCCAGCAGTCCCTCATACAGGGGGGATACGCAGTATTTT,CASSPSYRGDTQYF
-,13,-,TRBV12-3/TRBV12-4,TRBJ2-5,TGTGCCAGCAGTACAAATACGGGAGAGACCCAGTACTTC,CASSTNTGETQYF
TRBD1,16,-,TRBV7-8,TRBJ1-6,TGTGCCAGCAGCCCCGGGACAGTGAGTTATAATTCACCCCTCCACTTT,CASSPGTVSYNSPLHF
-,17,-,TRBV7-8,TRBJ1-5,TGTGCCAGCAGCCGAGGCGGGCAGGCGGCTGGCAATCAGCCCCAGCATTTT,CASSRGGQAAGNQPQHF
-,11,few,TRBV11-3,TRBJ2-1,TGTGCCAGCAGCTCCGACAATGAGCAGTTCTTC,CASSSDNEQFF
-,13,-,TRBV5-6,TRBJ1-5,TGTGCCAGCAGTACGGGGAACACTCAGCCCCAGCATTTT,CASSTGNTQPQHF
TRBD1,16,-,TRBV5-1,TRBJ2-5,TGCGCCAGCAGCCCAGGGACAGGGGGATACCAAGAGACCCAGTACTTC,CASSPGTGGYQETQYF
-,14,-,TRBV3-1/TRBV3-2,TRBJ2-1,TGTGCCAGCAGCCATACCCGAGGGGGCAATGAGCAGTTCTTC,CASSHTRGGNEQFF
TRBD2,18,-,TRBV7-2,TRBJ2-5,TGTGCCAGCAGCTTAGTATCACTAGCGGGGGGGCGGAGGGAGACCCAGTACTTC,CASSLVSLAGGRRETQYF
TRBD2,14,-,TRBV5-1,TRBJ2-7,TGCGCCAGCAGCTTGGCGGGAGGGCCTGGCGAGCAGTACTTC,CASSLAGGPGEQYF
-,13,-,TRBV14,TRBJ2-1,TGTGCCAGCAGCCAAGAGAGGGGAGGTGAGCAGTTCTTC,CASSQERGGEQFF
-,14,-,TRBV7-2,TRBJ1-6,TGTGCCAGCAGGTACCGACGAGAGGATTCACCCCTCCACTTT,CASRYRREDSPLHF
-,15,-,TRBV2,TRBJ2-7,TGTGCCAGCAGTGGACGCAGGCCTCCCATCTACGAGCAGTACTTC,CASSGRRPPIYEQYF
TRBD2,15,-,TRBV25-1,TRBJ2-5,TGTGCCAGCAGTAAACTAGCGGGGCTTCAAGAGACCCAGTACTTC,CASSKLAGLQETQYF
-,16,-,TRBV28,TRBJ1-3,TGTGCCAGCAGTTCAGGACAGTTCGACTCTGGAAACACCATATATTTT,CASSSGQFDSGNTIYF
-,14,-,TRBV3-1/TRBV3-2,TRBJ1-1,TGTGCCAGCAGCCAAGGGGGCCTGAACACTGAAGCTTTCTTT,CASSQGGLNTEAFF
TRBD2,19,-,TRBV7-9,TRBJ2-1,TGTGCCAGCAGCCCAACCGGGACTAGCGGGAGGTCTGGTGTTAGTGAGCAGTTCTTC,CASSPTGTSGRSGVSEQFF
-,11,-,TRBV27,TRBJ1-1,TGTGCCAGCAGTTTCTCCGGTGAAGCTTTCTTT,CASSFSGEAFF
-,15,-,TRBV27,TRBJ1-6,TGTGCCAGCAGTTTTGGGGGGGCCCCTAATTCACCCCTCCACTTT,CASSFGGAPNSPLHF
TRBD1,15,-,TRBV7-3,TRBJ2-7,TGTGCCAGCAGTCTAACCGGGACAGGGTCTTACGAGCAGTACTTC,CASSLTGTGSYEQYF
TRBD2,17,-,TRBV19,TRBJ2-1,TGTGCCAGTAGTATAACTAGCGGGAGGGACTCCTACAATGAGCAGTTCTTC,CASSITSGRDSYNEQFF